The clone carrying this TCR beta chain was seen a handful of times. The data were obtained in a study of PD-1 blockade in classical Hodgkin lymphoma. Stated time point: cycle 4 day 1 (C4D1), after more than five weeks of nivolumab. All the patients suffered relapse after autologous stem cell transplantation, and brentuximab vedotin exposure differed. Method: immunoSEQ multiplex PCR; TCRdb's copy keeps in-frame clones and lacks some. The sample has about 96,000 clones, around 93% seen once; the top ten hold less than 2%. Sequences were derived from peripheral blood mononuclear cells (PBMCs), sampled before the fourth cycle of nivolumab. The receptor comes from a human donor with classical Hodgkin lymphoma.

The CDR3 reads CASATGKPGYTF. The CDR3 DNA sequence: TGTGCCAGCGCTACAGGGAAGCCTGGCTACACCTTC. The chain uses TRBV28 and TRBJ1-2, with a possible D match to TRBD1 (6 bases). The germline V gene encodes CDR1 MDHEN and CDR2 SYDVKM. The CDR3 consists of 12 residues. V was cut by 8 bases and J by 7 bases, with 14 bases left in between.